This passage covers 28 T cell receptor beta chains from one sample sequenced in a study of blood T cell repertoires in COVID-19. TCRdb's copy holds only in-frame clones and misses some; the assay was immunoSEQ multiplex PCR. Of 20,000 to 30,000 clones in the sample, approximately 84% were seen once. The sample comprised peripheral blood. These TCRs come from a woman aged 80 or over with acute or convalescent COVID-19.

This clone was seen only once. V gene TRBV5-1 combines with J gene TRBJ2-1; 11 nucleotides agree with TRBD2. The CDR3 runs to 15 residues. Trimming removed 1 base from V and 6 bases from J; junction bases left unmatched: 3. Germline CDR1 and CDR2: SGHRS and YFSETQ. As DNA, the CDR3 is TGCGCCAGCAGCTTGACTAGCGGGAGCACCAATGAGCAGTTCTTC. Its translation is CASSLTSGSTNEQFF.

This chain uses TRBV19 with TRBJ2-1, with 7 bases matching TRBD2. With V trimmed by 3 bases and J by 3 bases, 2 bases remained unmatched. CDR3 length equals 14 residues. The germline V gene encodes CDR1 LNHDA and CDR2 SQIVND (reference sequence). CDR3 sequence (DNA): TGTGCCAGTAGTATGAGGGAGGGCTACAATGAGCAGTTCTTC. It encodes CASSMREGYNEQFF.

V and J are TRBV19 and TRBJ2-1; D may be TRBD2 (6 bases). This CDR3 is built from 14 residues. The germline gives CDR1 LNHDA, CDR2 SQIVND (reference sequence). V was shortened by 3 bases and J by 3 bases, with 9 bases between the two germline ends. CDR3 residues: CASSMGGDYNEQFF. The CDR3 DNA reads TGTGCCAGTAGTATGGGCGGGGACTACAATGAGCAGTTCTTC.

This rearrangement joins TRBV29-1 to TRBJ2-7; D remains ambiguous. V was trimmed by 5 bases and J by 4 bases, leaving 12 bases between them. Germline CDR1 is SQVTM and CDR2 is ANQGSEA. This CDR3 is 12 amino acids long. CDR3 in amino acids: CSVSPNRYEQYF. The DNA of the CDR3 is TGCAGCGTTTCCCCCAACCGGTACGAGCAGTACTTC.

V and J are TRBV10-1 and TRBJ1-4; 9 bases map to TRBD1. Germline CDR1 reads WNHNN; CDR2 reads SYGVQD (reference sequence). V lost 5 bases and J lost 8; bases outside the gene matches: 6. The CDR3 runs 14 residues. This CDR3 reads CASSSGQGGEKLFF. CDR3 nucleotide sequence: TGCGCCAGCAGTTCGGGACAGGGAGGAGAAAAACTGTTTTTT.

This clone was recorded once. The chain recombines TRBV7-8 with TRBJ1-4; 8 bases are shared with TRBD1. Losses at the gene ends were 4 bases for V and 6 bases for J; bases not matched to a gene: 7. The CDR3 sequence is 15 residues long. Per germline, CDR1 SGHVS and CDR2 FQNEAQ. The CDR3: CASSSRTGRDEKLFF. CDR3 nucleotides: TGTGCCAGCAGCTCGCGGACAGGGAGGGATGAAAAACTGTTTTTT.

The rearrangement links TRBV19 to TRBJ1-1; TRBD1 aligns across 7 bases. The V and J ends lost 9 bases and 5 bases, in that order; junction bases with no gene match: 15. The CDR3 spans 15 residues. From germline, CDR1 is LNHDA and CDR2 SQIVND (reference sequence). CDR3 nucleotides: TGTGCCAGCAACGATGCGGGACAGTATGCGACTGAAGCTTTCTTT. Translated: CASNDAGQYATEAFF.

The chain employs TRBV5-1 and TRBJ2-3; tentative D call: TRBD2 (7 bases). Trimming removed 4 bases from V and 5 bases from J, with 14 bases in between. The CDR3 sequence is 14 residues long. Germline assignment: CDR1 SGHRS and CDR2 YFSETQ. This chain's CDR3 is CASSPGGSGDTQYF. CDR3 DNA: TGCGCCAGCAGCCCGGGGGGCAGCGGAGATACGCAGTATTTT.

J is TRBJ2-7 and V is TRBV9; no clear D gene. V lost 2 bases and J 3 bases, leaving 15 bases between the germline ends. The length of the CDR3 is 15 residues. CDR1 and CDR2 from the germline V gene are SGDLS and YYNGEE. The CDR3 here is CASSVSLSSNYEQYF. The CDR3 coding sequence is TGTGCCAGCAGCGTGAGTCTCTCCTCAAACTACGAGCAGTACTTC.

CDR3 sequence (DNA): TGTGCCAGCAGCTACCGTCCCTCTTCCTACGGCGGGGGGGCCTACGAGCAGTACTTC. Translation gives CASSYRPSSYGGGAYEQYF. The genes are TRBV7-2 and TRBJ2-7; 9 nucleotides line up with TRBD2. V gave up 4 bases and J gave up 2 bases; unmatched junction bases: 18. The CDR3 runs 19 residues. CDR1 and CDR2 from the germline V gene are SGHTA and FQGNSA.

In DNA, the CDR3 is TGTGCCAGTAGACCTCGGACAGGGGGCGCCCCTCTCTATGGCTACACCTTC. This sequence encodes CASRPRTGGAPLYGYTF. The J gene is TRBJ1-2, the V gene TRBV19, with TRBD1 matching 11 bases. The CDR3 runs to 17 residues. V was clipped by 6 bases and J by 4 bases; unmatched bases: 13. Germline values: CDR1 LNHDA, CDR2 SQIVND (reference sequence).

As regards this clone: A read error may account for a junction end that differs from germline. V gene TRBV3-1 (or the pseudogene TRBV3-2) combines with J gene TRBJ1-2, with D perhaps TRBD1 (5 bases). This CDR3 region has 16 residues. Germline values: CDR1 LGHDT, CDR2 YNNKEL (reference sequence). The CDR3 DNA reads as TGTGCCAGCAGTCCAAGATGGGGCAAGGGAAACTGTGGCTACACCTTC. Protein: CASSPRWGKGNCGYTF.

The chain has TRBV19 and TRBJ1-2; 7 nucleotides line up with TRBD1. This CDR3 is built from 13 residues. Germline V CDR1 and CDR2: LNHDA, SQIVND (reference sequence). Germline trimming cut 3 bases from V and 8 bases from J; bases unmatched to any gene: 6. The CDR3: CASSMGTDGGYTF. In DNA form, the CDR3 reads TGTGCCAGTAGTATGGGGACAGACGGGGGCTACACCTTC. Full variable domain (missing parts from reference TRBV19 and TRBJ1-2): DGGITQSPKYLFRKEGQNVTLSCEQNLNHDAMYWYRQDPGQGLRLIYYSQIVNDFQKGDIAEGYSVSREKKESFPLTVTSAQKNPTAFYLCASSMGTDGGYTFGSGTRLTVV.

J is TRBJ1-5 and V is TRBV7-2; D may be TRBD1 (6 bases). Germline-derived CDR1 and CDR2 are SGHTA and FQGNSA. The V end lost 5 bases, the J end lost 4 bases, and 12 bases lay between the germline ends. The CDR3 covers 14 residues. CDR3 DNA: TGTGCCAGCAGCCCCGACAGGTGGAATCAGCCCCAGCATTTT. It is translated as CASSPDRWNQPQHF.

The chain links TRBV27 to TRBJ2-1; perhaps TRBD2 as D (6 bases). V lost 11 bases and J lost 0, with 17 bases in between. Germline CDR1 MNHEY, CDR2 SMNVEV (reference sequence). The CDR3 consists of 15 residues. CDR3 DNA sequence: TGTGCCTCCAGGGAGGACACTTTCTCCTACAATGAGCAGTTCTTC. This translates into CASREDTFSYNEQFF.

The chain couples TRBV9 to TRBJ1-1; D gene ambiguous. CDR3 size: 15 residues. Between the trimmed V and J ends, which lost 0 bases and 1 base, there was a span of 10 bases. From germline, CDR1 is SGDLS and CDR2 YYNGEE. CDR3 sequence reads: CASSVGAEANTEAFF. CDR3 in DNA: TGTGCCAGCAGCGTAGGTGCAGAGGCGAACACTGAAGCTTTCTTT.

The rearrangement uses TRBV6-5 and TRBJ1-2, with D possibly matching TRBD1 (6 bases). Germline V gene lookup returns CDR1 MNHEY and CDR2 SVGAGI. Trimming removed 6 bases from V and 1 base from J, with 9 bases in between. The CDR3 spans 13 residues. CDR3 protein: CASRDRNNYGYTF. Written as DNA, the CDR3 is TGTGCCAGCAGGGACAGAAATAACTATGGCTACACCTTC.

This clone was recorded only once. This CDR3 is CASSPRAGTGDSPLHF. The CDR3 DNA reads TGTGCCAGTAGCCCCCGCGCCGGGACAGGGGATTCACCCCTCCACTTT. The chain carries TRBV19 and TRBJ1-6; TRBD1 matches at 10 bases. Germline values: CDR1 LNHDA, CDR2 SQIVND (reference sequence). With V trimmed by 6 bases and J by 8 bases, 10 bases remained unmatched. This CDR3 has 16 amino acids.

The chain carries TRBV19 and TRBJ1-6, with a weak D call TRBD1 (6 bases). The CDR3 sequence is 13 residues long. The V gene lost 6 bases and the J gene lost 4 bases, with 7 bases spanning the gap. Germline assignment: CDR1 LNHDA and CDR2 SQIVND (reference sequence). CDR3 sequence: CASSDRYNSPLHF. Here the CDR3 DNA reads TGTGCCAGTAGCGACAGGTATAATTCACCCCTCCACTTT.

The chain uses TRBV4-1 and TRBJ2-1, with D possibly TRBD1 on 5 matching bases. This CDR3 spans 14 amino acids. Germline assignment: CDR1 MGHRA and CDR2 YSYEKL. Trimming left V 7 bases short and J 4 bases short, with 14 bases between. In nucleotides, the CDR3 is TGCGCCAGCAAAGGGGCAGGGCCTTACAATGAGCAGTTCTTC. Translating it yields CASKGAGPYNEQFF.

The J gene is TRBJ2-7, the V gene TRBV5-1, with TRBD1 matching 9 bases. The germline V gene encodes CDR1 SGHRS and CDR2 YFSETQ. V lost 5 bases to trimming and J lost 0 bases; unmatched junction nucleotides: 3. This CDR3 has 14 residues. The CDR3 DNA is TGCGCCAGCAGAACGACAGGGGGCTCCTACGAGCAGTACTTC. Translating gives CASRTTGGSYEQYF.

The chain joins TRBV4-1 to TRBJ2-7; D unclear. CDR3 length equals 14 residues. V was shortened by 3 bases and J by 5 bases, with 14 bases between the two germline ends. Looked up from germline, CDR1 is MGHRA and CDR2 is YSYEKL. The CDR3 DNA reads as TGCGCCAGCAGCCAGTCAGATTCCCTCAACGAGCAGTACTTC. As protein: CASSQSDSLNEQYF.

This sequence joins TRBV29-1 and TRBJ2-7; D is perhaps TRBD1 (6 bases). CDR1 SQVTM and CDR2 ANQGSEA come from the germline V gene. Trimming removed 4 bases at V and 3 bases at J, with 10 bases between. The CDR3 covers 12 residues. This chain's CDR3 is CSVGGLLYEQYF. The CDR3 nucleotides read TGCAGCGTTGGGGGGCTTCTCTACGAGCAGTACTTC.

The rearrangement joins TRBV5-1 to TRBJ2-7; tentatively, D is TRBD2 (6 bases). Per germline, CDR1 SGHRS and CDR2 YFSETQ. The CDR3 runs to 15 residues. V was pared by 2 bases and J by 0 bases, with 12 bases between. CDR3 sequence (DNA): TGCGCCAGCAGCTTAGGAGCGGGCGTCTCCTACGAGCAGTACTTC. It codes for CASSLGAGVSYEQYF.

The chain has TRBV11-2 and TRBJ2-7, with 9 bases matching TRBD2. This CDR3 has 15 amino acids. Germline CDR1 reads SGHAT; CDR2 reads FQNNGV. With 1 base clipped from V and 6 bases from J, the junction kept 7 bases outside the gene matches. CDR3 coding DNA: TGTGCCAGCAGCTTAGTGCGGGGGGGCTTGGGCGAGCAGTACTTC. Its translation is CASSLVRGGLGEQYF.

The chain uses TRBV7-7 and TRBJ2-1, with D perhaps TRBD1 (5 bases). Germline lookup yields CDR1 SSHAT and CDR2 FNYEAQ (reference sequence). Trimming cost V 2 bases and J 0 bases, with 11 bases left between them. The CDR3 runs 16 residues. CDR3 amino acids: CASSLYQGLSYNEQFF. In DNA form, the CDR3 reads TGTGCCAGCAGCTTATATCAGGGTCTCTCCTACAATGAGCAGTTCTTC. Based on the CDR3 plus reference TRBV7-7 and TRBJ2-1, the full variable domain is GAGVSQSPRYKVTKRGQDVTLRCDPISSHATLYWYQQALGQGPEFLTYFNYEAQPDKSGLPSDRFSAERPEGSISTLTIQRTEQRDSAMYRCASSLYQGLSYNEQFFGPGTRLTVL.

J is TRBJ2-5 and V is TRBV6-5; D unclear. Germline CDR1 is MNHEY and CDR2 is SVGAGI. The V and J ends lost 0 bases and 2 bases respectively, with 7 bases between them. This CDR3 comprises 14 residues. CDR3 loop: CASSYSPVQETQYF. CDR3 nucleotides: TGTGCCAGCAGTTACTCGCCAGTTCAAGAGACCCAGTACTTC.

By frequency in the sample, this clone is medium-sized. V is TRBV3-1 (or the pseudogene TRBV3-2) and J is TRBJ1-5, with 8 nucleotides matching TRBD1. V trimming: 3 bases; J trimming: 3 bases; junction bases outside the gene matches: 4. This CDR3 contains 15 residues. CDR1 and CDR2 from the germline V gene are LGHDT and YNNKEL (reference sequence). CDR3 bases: TGTGCCAGCAGCCATCGGGACAGGCCCAATCAGCCCCAGCATTTT. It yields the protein CASSHRDRPNQPQHF.